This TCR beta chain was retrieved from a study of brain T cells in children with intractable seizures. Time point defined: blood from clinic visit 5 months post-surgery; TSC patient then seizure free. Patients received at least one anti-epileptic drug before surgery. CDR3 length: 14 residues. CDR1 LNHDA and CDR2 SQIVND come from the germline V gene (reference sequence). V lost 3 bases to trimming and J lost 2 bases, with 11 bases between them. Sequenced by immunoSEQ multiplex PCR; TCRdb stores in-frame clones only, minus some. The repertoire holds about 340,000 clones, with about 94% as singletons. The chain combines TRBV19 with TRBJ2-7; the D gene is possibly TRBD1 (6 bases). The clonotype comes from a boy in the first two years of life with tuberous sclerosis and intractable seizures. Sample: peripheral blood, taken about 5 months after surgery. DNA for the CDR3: TGTGCCAGTAGTATTTTGGACAGTCCCTACGAGCAGTACTTC. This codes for CASSILDSPYEQYF.